The rows below give T cell receptor beta chains drawn from one sample of a study of CD8 T cells in Susac syndrome. TCRdb re-called the immunoSEQ multiplex PCR reads through MiXCR, storing one row per CDR3 protein. The profile shows roughly 110,000 distinct CDR3 sequences, 85% to 95% of them singletons. Sequencing was performed on CD8+ T cells from PBMCs. The receptors come from a human donor in good health. Each CDR3 is given with its conserved first and last residue. Each record gives: J gene, V gene, clone size, D gene, CDR3 DNA, CDR3 protein. D genes are given only for firm matches. Only part of the rows carry a size: once, few, many, or a class if the clone is expanded.

J gene: TRBJ1-1
V gene: TRBV30
clone size: .
D gene: .
CDR3 DNA: TGTGCACTCAGAACAGGGAACACTGAAGCTTTCTTT
CDR3 protein: CALRTGNTEAFF

J gene: TRBJ1-5
V gene: TRBV20-1
clone size: .
D gene: .
CDR3 DNA: TGCAGTGTTCCGGACAGAAACAATCAGCCCCAGCATTTT
CDR3 protein: CSVPDRNNQPQHF

J gene: TRBJ2-2
V gene: TRBV30
clone size: .
D gene: TRBD2
CDR3 DNA: TGTGCCTGGAGTGTTTTGTCTAGCGGGAGGAACACCGGGGAGCTGTTTTTT
CDR3 protein: CAWSVLSSGRNTGELFF

J gene: TRBJ2-3
V gene: TRBV7-2
clone size: .
D gene: TRBD2
CDR3 DNA: TGTGCCAGCGGGCGGGGGGCTCGGGGAAGCACAGATACGCAGTATTTT
CDR3 protein: CASGRGARGSTDTQYF

J gene: TRBJ1-3
V gene: TRBV12-3/TRBV12-4
clone size: .
D gene: .
CDR3 DNA: TGTGCCAGCACCGGAAACACCATATATTTT
CDR3 protein: CASTGNTIYF

J gene: TRBJ2-5
V gene: TRBV29-1
clone size: .
D gene: TRBD2
CDR3 DNA: TGCAGCGCCTCCGTCTCTAGCGGGGGGGGTGGAACCCAGTACTTC
CDR3 protein: CSASVSSGGGGTQYF

J gene: TRBJ2-7
V gene: TRBV7-9
clone size: .
D gene: TRBD2
CDR3 DNA: TGTGCCAGCAGCTTAGGCGCTGAGCGGGAGGGCCCGTCCTACGAGCAGTACTTC
CDR3 protein: CASSLGAEREGPSYEQYF

J gene: TRBJ1-5
V gene: TRBV7-2
clone size: .
D gene: .
CDR3 DNA: TGTGCCAGCAGCCCCCAACCGTGGCAGGTTAATCAGCCCCAGCATTTT
CDR3 protein: CASSPQPWQVNQPQHF

J gene: TRBJ1-1
V gene: TRBV3-1
clone size: .
D gene: .
CDR3 DNA: TGTGCCAGCAGCCTTCCTTCCGCAGGGAACACTGAAGCTTTCTTT
CDR3 protein: CASSLPSAGNTEAFF

J gene: TRBJ1-1
V gene: TRBV4-2
clone size: .
D gene: .
CDR3 DNA: TGTGCCAGCAGCCACTTAGGGCAGCTTAACACTGAAGCTTTCTTT
CDR3 protein: CASSHLGQLNTEAFF

J gene: TRBJ2-7
V gene: TRBV29-1
clone size: .
D gene: TRBD1
CDR3 DNA: TGCAGCGGGCGGACAGGCGACAGCTCCTACGAGCAGTACTTC
CDR3 protein: CSGRTGDSSYEQYF

J gene: TRBJ2-7
V gene: TRBV28
clone size: .
D gene: TRBD1
CDR3 DNA: TGTGCCAGCAGCCCAACGGGACAGGGGACGGACGAGCAGTACTTC
CDR3 protein: CASSPTGQGTDEQYF

J gene: TRBJ1-5
V gene: TRBV24-1
clone size: .
D gene: .
CDR3 DNA: TGTGCCACCAGTGCCGCAGGGGAACAGCCCCAGCATTTT
CDR3 protein: CATSAAGEQPQHF

J gene: TRBJ1-2
V gene: TRBV7-8
clone size: .
D gene: .
CDR3 DNA: TGTGCCAGCAGCGTCGACCGGGCCGCAGATGGCTACACCTTC
CDR3 protein: CASSVDRAADGYTF

J gene: TRBJ2-5
V gene: TRBV6-2/TRBV6-3
clone size: .
D gene: .
CDR3 DNA: TGTGCCAGCAGTTCCCCATTGTACCAAGAGACCCAGTACTTC
CDR3 protein: CASSSPLYQETQYF

J gene: TRBJ2-1
V gene: TRBV7-3
clone size: .
D gene: .
CDR3 DNA: TGTGCCAGCAGCTTAAACGGGCGGGGCAATGAGCAGTTCTTC
CDR3 protein: CASSLNGRGNEQFF

J gene: TRBJ1-1
V gene: TRBV2
clone size: .
D gene: .
CDR3 DNA: TGTGCCAGCAGTGAACAGGGGAGCTTGAACACTGAAGCTTTCTTT
CDR3 protein: CASSEQGSLNTEAFF

J gene: TRBJ1-5
V gene: TRBV29-1
clone size: .
D gene: .
CDR3 DNA: TGCAGCGTTGGAGGAGGAGGGGATCAGCCCCAGCATTTT
CDR3 protein: CSVGGGGDQPQHF

J gene: TRBJ1-3
V gene: TRBV27
clone size: .
D gene: .
CDR3 DNA: TGTGCCAGCAGTCGAGTCGGAGGGACTGGAAACACCATATATTTT
CDR3 protein: CASSRVGGTGNTIYF

J gene: TRBJ2-3
V gene: TRBV18
clone size: .
D gene: .
CDR3 DNA: TGTGCCAGCTCACCACCTAGCACAGATACGCAGTATTTT
CDR3 protein: CASSPPSTDTQYF

J gene: TRBJ2-1
V gene: TRBV5-1
clone size: .
D gene: .
CDR3 DNA: TGCGCCAGCAGCTTGTCCCGGGAGAGCCTCTACAATGAGCAGTTCTTC
CDR3 protein: CASSLSRESLYNEQFF

J gene: TRBJ2-7
V gene: TRBV29-1
clone size: .
D gene: TRBD2
CDR3 DNA: TGCAGCGTTTGGGGGGGAAGCATCTACGAGCAGTACTTC
CDR3 protein: CSVWGGSIYEQYF

J gene: TRBJ2-1
V gene: TRBV27
clone size: .
D gene: .
CDR3 DNA: TGTGCCAGCAGTTCGGGGGCCCCCGGCAGGGAGCAGTTCTTC
CDR3 protein: CASSSGAPGREQFF

J gene: TRBJ2-5
V gene: TRBV6-2/TRBV6-3
clone size: .
D gene: TRBD1
CDR3 DNA: TGTGCCAGCAGGGGGACAGGGGGTCAACAAGAGACCCAGTACTTC
CDR3 protein: CASRGTGGQQETQYF

J gene: TRBJ2-1
V gene: TRBV27
clone size: .
D gene: TRBD2
CDR3 DNA: TGTGCCAGCAGCCGGACTAGCGGGAGGGTAAGCTCCTACAATGAGCAGTTCTTC
CDR3 protein: CASSRTSGRVSSYNEQFF

J gene: TRBJ2-4
V gene: TRBV3-1
clone size: .
D gene: TRBD2
CDR3 DNA: TGTGCCAGCAGCCAAGGACCGGGGGGTAACATTCAGTACTTC
CDR3 protein: CASSQGPGGNIQYF

J gene: TRBJ2-7
V gene: TRBV7-9
clone size: .
D gene: .
CDR3 DNA: TGTGCCAGCAGCTTATCGGGAATAGGGGAGCAGTACTTC
CDR3 protein: CASSLSGIGEQYF

J gene: TRBJ2-3
V gene: TRBV14
clone size: .
D gene: TRBD1
CDR3 DNA: TGTGCCAGCAGCCCCGGGACAGGGGGATTAGATACGCAGTATTTT
CDR3 protein: CASSPGTGGLDTQYF

J gene: TRBJ2-1
V gene: TRBV5-1
clone size: .
D gene: .
CDR3 DNA: TGCGCCAGCAGCTCTGGGCAGCGCTCCTACAATGAGCAGTTCTTC
CDR3 protein: CASSSGQRSYNEQFF

J gene: TRBJ2-1
V gene: TRBV20-1
clone size: .
D gene: TRBD2
CDR3 DNA: TGCAGTGCAGGGAGCGGGGGCTCCTACAATGAGCAGTTCTTC
CDR3 protein: CSAGSGGSYNEQFF

J gene: TRBJ2-7
V gene: TRBV5-1
clone size: .
D gene: .
CDR3 DNA: TGCGCCAGCAGCTTGAATCCGGGCTACGAGCAGTACTTC
CDR3 protein: CASSLNPGYEQYF

J gene: TRBJ1-2
V gene: TRBV6-1
clone size: few
D gene: TRBD1
CDR3 DNA: TGTGCCAGCAGTGCATTAGGAGGGGGCCATGGCTACACCTTC
CDR3 protein: CASSALGGGHGYTF

J gene: TRBJ1-1
V gene: TRBV29-1
clone size: .
D gene: .
CDR3 DNA: TGCAGCGTTGAAGGGTCCGGGGAGTTGCACACTGAAGCTTTCTTT
CDR3 protein: CSVEGSGELHTEAFF

J gene: TRBJ1-5
V gene: TRBV20-1
clone size: .
D gene: .
CDR3 DNA: TGCAGTGCTACGGGTAGCAATCAGCCCCAGCATTTT
CDR3 protein: CSATGSNQPQHF

J gene: TRBJ2-5
V gene: TRBV19
clone size: few
D gene: .
CDR3 DNA: TGTGCCAGTAAGGCGAAAGTTAGCCAAGAGACCCAGTACTTC
CDR3 protein: CASKAKVSQETQYF

J gene: TRBJ2-5
V gene: TRBV7-9
clone size: .
D gene: TRBD2
CDR3 DNA: TGTGCCAGCAGCTTCCTTAGCGGGACCCAAGAGACCCAGTACTTC
CDR3 protein: CASSFLSGTQETQYF

J gene: TRBJ2-1
V gene: TRBV10-3
clone size: .
D gene: TRBD2
CDR3 DNA: TGTGCCATCAGTGAGGGGCTAGCGGGAGGGATGGGGAATGAGCAGTTCTTC
CDR3 protein: CAISEGLAGGMGNEQFF

J gene: TRBJ2-1
V gene: TRBV7-6
clone size: .
D gene: TRBD2
CDR3 DNA: TGTGCCAGCAGCGCATCAGCGGGAGGGCCAGACAATGAGCAGTTCTTC
CDR3 protein: CASSASAGGPDNEQFF

J gene: TRBJ2-1
V gene: TRBV6-2/TRBV6-3
clone size: .
D gene: .
CDR3 DNA: TGTGCCAGCAGCCCCGCGCGGTTTGAGCAGTTCTTC
CDR3 protein: CASSPARFEQFF

J gene: TRBJ1-1
V gene: TRBV7-9
clone size: .
D gene: .
CDR3 DNA: TGTGCCAGCAGCTTGCAGAGAGTAATGAACACTGAAGCTTTCTTT
CDR3 protein: CASSLQRVMNTEAFF

J gene: TRBJ1-1
V gene: TRBV29-1
clone size: .
D gene: .
CDR3 DNA: TGCAGCGTTGAAGTTCCCGCCAGGAACACTGAAGCTTTCTTT
CDR3 protein: CSVEVPARNTEAFF

J gene: TRBJ2-3
V gene: TRBV2
clone size: .
D gene: TRBD2
CDR3 DNA: TGTGCCAGCAGTCGTAGCGGGGCAAACACAGATACGCAGTATTTT
CDR3 protein: CASSRSGANTDTQYF

J gene: TRBJ1-5
V gene: TRBV7-9
clone size: .
D gene: .
CDR3 DNA: TGTGCCAGCAGCAGGGAGGCTCAGCCCCAGCATTTT
CDR3 protein: CASSREAQPQHF

J gene: TRBJ1-2
V gene: TRBV29-1
clone size: .
D gene: .
CDR3 DNA: TGCAGCGTCGGAACGCCGGGACTCGAGCATGGCTACACCTTC
CDR3 protein: CSVGTPGLEHGYTF

J gene: TRBJ2-1
V gene: TRBV3-1
clone size: .
D gene: .
CDR3 DNA: TGTGCCAGCAGCCATTCGGGACTCCACAATGAGCAGTTCTTC
CDR3 protein: CASSHSGLHNEQFF

J gene: TRBJ2-2
V gene: TRBV13
clone size: .
D gene: TRBD2
CDR3 DNA: TGTGCCAGCAGCTTAGGGGGACTACGCACCGGGGAGCTGTTTTTT
CDR3 protein: CASSLGGLRTGELFF

J gene: TRBJ1-1
V gene: TRBV25-1
clone size: .
D gene: .
CDR3 DNA: TGTGCCAGCAGCAAATGGATGAACACTGAAGCTTTCTTT
CDR3 protein: CASSKWMNTEAFF

J gene: TRBJ2-5
V gene: TRBV6-5
clone size: .
D gene: TRBD2
CDR3 DNA: TGTGCCAGCAGTTTGGGGACTAGCGGGGGTCAAGAGACCCAGTACTTC
CDR3 protein: CASSLGTSGGQETQYF